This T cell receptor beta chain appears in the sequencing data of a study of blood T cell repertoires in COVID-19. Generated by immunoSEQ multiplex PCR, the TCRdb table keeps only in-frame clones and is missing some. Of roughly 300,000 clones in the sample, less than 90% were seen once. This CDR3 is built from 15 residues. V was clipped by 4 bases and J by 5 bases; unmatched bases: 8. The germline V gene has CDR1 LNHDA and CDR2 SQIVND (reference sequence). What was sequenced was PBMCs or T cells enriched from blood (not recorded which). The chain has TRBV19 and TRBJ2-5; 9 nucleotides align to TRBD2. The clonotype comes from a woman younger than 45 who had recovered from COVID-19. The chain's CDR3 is CASSTGRGGPETQYF. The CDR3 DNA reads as TGTGCCAGTAGTACGGGGCGGGGGGGCCCGGAGACCCAGTACTTC.